A selection of T cell receptor beta chains follows, all from one sample in a study of shared clonotypes between healthy human individuals. Using immunoSEQ multiplex PCR, the repertoire was profiled, and TCRdb retains in-frame clones only, with some absent. This table holds about 770,000 clones, 72% found once. The sample taken for sequencing was memory CD4+ T cells sorted from blood. The receptors shown here come from a woman aged 25 to 39 in good health. Both conserved end residues are part of each CDR3. The D gene is left open where the match is weak. Where a row states a size, it is once, few, many or the class of an expanded clone; other rows omit it.

d_call,clone_size,j_call,v_call,cdr3_nt,cdr3_aa
TRBD1,once,TRBJ2-7,TRBV20-1,TGCAGTGCTATGACAGGGCACGAGCAGTACTTC,CSAMTGHEQYF
TRBD1,.,TRBJ1-2,TRBV19,TGTGCCAGTAGCCAGATCCTAGGACAGGGGAATGGCTACACCTTC,CASSQILGQGNGYTF
.,.,TRBJ2-1,TRBV9,TGTGCCAGCAGCGTAGGGAGCTCCTACAATGAGCAGTTCTTC,CASSVGSSYNEQFF
TRBD1,few,TRBJ1-1,TRBV7-3,TGTGCCAGCGCAAGACAGGGGGACACTGAAGCTTTCTTT,CASARQGDTEAFF
.,once,TRBJ2-5,TRBV5-1,TGCGCCAGCAGCTTGCAGGCTGCGGAGACCCAGTACTTC,CASSLQAAETQYF
.,.,TRBJ1-5,TRBV7-3,TGTGCCAGCAGCTTATCCCCTAATCAGCCCCAGCATTTT,CASSLSPNQPQHF
.,.,TRBJ2-5,TRBV6-1,TGTGCCAGCAGTGAACAGCCGGATCACCCTAAAGAGACCCAGTACTTC,CASSEQPDHPKETQYF
.,.,TRBJ2-1,TRBV7-3,TGTGCCAGCAGCTTACCCCCTAAGAATGAGCAGTTCTTC,CASSLPPKNEQFF
.,.,TRBJ2-7,TRBV5-1,TGCGCCAGCAGCTTGGCCCCGGGGAAGATCAACGAGCAGTACTTC,CASSLAPGKINEQYF
.,.,TRBJ2-5,TRBV2,TGTGCCAGCAGTGAAGGGGGGGCGATCGAGACCCAGTACTTC,CASSEGGAIETQYF
TRBD2,.,TRBJ2-2,TRBV4-1,TGCGCCAGCAGCCAGCAGGGTCTAGCGGGAGGGACCGGGGAGCTGTTTTTT,CASSQQGLAGGTGELFF
TRBD1,few,TRBJ1-1,TRBV7-8,TGTGCCAGCGCCATACAGGGGATGAACACTGAAGCTTTCTTT,CASAIQGMNTEAFF
TRBD1,few,TRBJ1-5,TRBV7-2,TGTGCCAGCAGTTATGACAGGGGAAATCAGCCCCAGCATTTT,CASSYDRGNQPQHF
TRBD2,.,TRBJ2-2,TRBV5-4,TGTGCCAGCAGCTTGGGGACTAGCGGGAGCACCGGGGAGCTGTTTTTT,CASSLGTSGSTGELFF
.,.,TRBJ2-1,TRBV10-1,TGCGCCAGCAGTGAGTCGAGGGAGGAGCAGTTCTTC,CASSESREEQFF
.,.,TRBJ1-5,TRBV27,TGTGCCAGCAGCCAAGACATCAATCAGCCCCAGCATTTT,CASSQDINQPQHF
TRBD1,few,TRBJ1-2,TRBV6-1,TGTGCCACGGTAAACAGGGGACCTAACTATGGCTACACCTTC,CATVNRGPNYGYTF
.,.,TRBJ2-1,TRBV27,TGTGCCAGCAGGATACAGGGAAATGAGCAGTTCTTC,CASRIQGNEQFF
TRBD1,once,TRBJ2-1,TRBV4-1,TGCGCCAGCAGCCAACGTCTTGCCGGACAGGGGAATAATGAGCAGTTCTTC,CASSQRLAGQGNNEQFF